This T cell receptor (beta chain) is drawn from a study of siplizumab effects on memory and regulatory T cells. Trimming pared 6 bases from V and 4 bases from J, leaving 10 bases between. Germline loops: CDR1 LGHNT, CDR2 FRNRAP. The CDR3 runs to 12 residues. Study-wide points: Siplizumab caused a significant drop in alloreactive sequences traceable to unstimulated CD4+ memory cells. Naive T cells were seen as more diverse than memory cells and as major alloresponse contributors.

Comment on this clone: Its antigen is still unknown.

TCR templates, roughly 96,000 per sample, were assayed. The data were produced by immunoSEQ multiplex PCR, yet TCRdb's version contains in-frame clones alone and is incomplete. Of about 100,000 clones in the sample, around 90% were seen once. This chain connects TRBV12-5 to TRBJ2-7, with D possibly matching TRBD1 (6 bases). The source is a human donor in good health. Sequencing was done on a sample of non-Treg CD4+ T cells sorted from blood. The CDR3 protein is CASGHRAYEQYF. The CDR3 DNA reads TGTGCTAGTGGACACAGGGCTTACGAGCAGTACTTC.